This is a list of T cell receptor beta chains from one sample in a study of OX40 agonist ivuxolimab in advanced cancers. Sequencing was performed with immunoSEQ multiplex PCR; in TCRdb, only in-frame clones are kept and a portion is missing. The sample records some 95,000 clones, 70% to 90% being singletons. Sequenced material: CD4+ or CD8+ T cells sorted from blood, taken in a trial of the OX40 agonist ivuxolimab. The source of these receptors is an adult with an advanced solid tumor such as melanoma, head and neck, liver or kidney cancer. Both conserved end residues are part of each CDR3. The D gene is left open where the match is weak. Rows may omit the clone size; those that give it use once, few, many or a size class.

J,V,D,size,CDR3,DNA
TRBJ1-6,TRBV6-6,.,.,CASLRGSSYNSPLHF,TGTGCCAGCTTGCGCGGGAGCTCCTATAATTCACCCCTCCACTTT
TRBJ2-3,TRBV6-5,.,.,CASSKTSSSDTQYF,TGTGCCAGCAGTAAGACTAGTAGCTCAGATACGCAGTATTTT
TRBJ2-7,TRBV5-1,.,.,CASSLVDSSYEQYF,TGCGCCAGCAGCTTGGTGGACAGTTCCTACGAGCAGTACTTC
TRBJ1-5,TRBV5-6,TRBD1,.,CASSFGTGDQPQHF,TGTGCCAGCAGCTTCGGGACAGGGGATCAGCCCCAGCATTTT
TRBJ1-5,TRBV2,.,.,CAGGRDSNQPQHF,TGTGCCGGGGGTCGGGATAGCAATCAGCCCCAGCATTTT
TRBJ2-5,TRBV5-5,.,.,CASSSNQGYQETQYF,TGTGCCAGCAGCTCCAATCAGGGGTACCAAGAGACCCAGTACTTC
TRBJ1-4,TRBV6-6,TRBD1,.,CASSRTGFNEKLFF,TGTGCCAGCAGTCGGACAGGCTTTAATGAAAAACTGTTTTTT
TRBJ2-2,TRBV11-3,.,.,CASSSPGTGESGELFF,TGTGCCAGCAGCTCACCTGGGACGGGGGAGTCCGGGGAGCTGTTTTTT
TRBJ1-2,TRBV6-6,.,.,CASSYQGWEGYTF,TGTGCCAGCAGTTACCAGGGCTGGGAAGGCTACACCTTC
TRBJ2-5,TRBV27,.,once,CASTSGIGETQYF,TGTGCCAGCACTAGTGGGATTGGAGAGACCCAGTACTTC
TRBJ2-1,TRBV25-1,.,few,CASSPTGGYNEQFF,TGTGCCAGCAGTCCCACGGGCGGCTACAATGAGCAGTTCTTC
TRBJ1-4,TRBV28,.,.,CASSSEDNEKLFF,TGTGCCAGCAGTTCAGAGGATAATGAAAAACTGTTTTTT
TRBJ2-1,TRBV5-1,TRBD1,.,CASSPWTGGYNEQFF,TGCGCCAGCAGCCCCTGGACAGGGGGATACAATGAGCAGTTCTTC
TRBJ2-7,TRBV5-1,TRBD1,.,CASSVGRQGADEQYF,TGCGCCAGCAGCGTAGGGAGACAGGGGGCTGACGAGCAGTACTTC